A single sample is the source of the 20 T cell receptor beta chains below, sequenced in a study of T cell repertoires in cytomegalovirus infection. TCRdb independently ran MiXCR on the reads; one entry per CDR3 protein. The table records a few hundred thousand distinct CDR3 sequences, roughly 13% of them present only once. The sequenced sample was PBMCs. The receptor set was obtained from a human donor in good health (CMV status not recorded). Some clones in this sample may be carry-over from other donors' samples.

As to this clonotype: The germline gene is not matched at one end of the junction; a read error may be the cause. The rearrangement uses TRBV7-8 and TRBJ2-7; a possible D gene is TRBD1 (5 bases). The germline V gene encodes CDR1 SGHVS and CDR2 FQNEAQ. The CDR3 consists of 15 residues. The CDR3 sequence is CASSASTVKPYEHYF. For the CDR3, the DNA is TGTGCCAGCAGCGCGTCGACAGTCAAGCCCTACGAGCATTACTTC. The full variable domain, with the rest looked up from reference TRBV7-8 and TRBJ2-7, is GAGVSQSPRYKVAKRGQDVALRCDPISGHVSLFWYQQALGQGPEFLTYFQNEAQLDKSGLPSDRFFAERPEGSVSTLKIQRTQQEDSAVYLCASSASTVKPYEHYFGPGTRLTVT.

The chain carries TRBV12-3 or TRBV12-4 and TRBJ2-1; D uncertain. The CDR3 spans 11 residues. The V gene lost 7 bases and the J gene lost 8 bases, with 9 bases spanning the gap. CDR3 in DNA: TGTGCCAGCACCCCTCAGGATGAGCAGTTCTTC. This encodes CASTPQDEQFF.

This clonotype appeared many times. In nucleotides, the CDR3 is TGTGCCACCAGTGACCGGGACAGGGGGCTTAATGAGCAGTTCTTC. This codes for CATSDRDRGLNEQFF. The gene calls are TRBV24-1 and TRBJ2-1, with 12 bases fitting TRBD1. The V gene's germline CDR1 is KGHDR and CDR2 SFDVKD. The trim removed 4 bases at V and 7 bases at J, leaving 4 bases unmatched. This CDR3 is built from 15 residues.

This clonotype was picked up many times. The chain joins TRBV19 to TRBJ2-3; D is ambiguous. With 4 bases removed from V and 2 bases from J, the gap between germline ends came to 13 bases. Germline V gene lookup returns CDR1 LNHDA and CDR2 SQIVND (reference sequence). This CDR3 has 15 amino acids. CDR3 DNA sequence: TGTGCCAGTAGTAAGGGTACTTTATTCACAGATACGCAGTATTTT. It encodes CASSKGTLFTDTQYF.

This clonotype was seen a handful of times. The V call is TRBV29-1, the J call TRBJ2-3; 8 bases agree with TRBD2. V lost 3 bases and J lost 5; bases outside the gene matches: 4. Germline loops: CDR1 SQVTM, CDR2 ANQGSEA. The CDR3 covers 13 residues. The CDR3 nucleotides are TGCAGCGTTGAGCGGGGGGCCCGAGATACGCAGTATTTT. Its translation: CSVERGARDTQYF.

The chain employs TRBV28 and TRBJ2-2, with D perhaps being TRBD1 or TRBD2 (8 bases each). Between the trimmed V and J ends, which lost 4 bases and 10 bases, there was a span of 22 bases. The CDR3 runs to 16 residues. CDR1 and CDR2 (germline): MDHEN, SYDVKM. The CDR3 DNA sequence: TGTGCCAGCAGTTCGGGGGGGACAGGAGGCTATGCGGAGCTGTTTTTT. Its protein is CASSSGGTGGYAELFF.

This clonotype was observed a handful of times. This rearrangement joins TRBV19 to TRBJ1-5, with D tentatively TRBD1 (5 bases). This CDR3 is 13 amino acids long. V was clipped by 5 bases and J by 5 bases, with 10 bases between them. From germline, CDR1 is LNHDA and CDR2 SQIVND (reference sequence). CDR3: CASSEDTYQPQHF. The DNA of the CDR3 is TGTGCCAGTAGTGAGGACACCTATCAGCCCCAGCATTTT.

This clonotype turned up a few times. The chain joins TRBV29-1 to TRBJ2-1, with TRBD1 matching 8 bases. The V gene end was trimmed by 1 base and the J gene end by 8 bases; junction bases not matched to a gene: 7. The CDR3 spans 14 residues. Looked up from germline, CDR1 is SQVTM and CDR2 is ANQGSEA. The CDR3 DNA reads TGCAGCGTTGAAGTAGGACAGGGAGGCTATGAGCAGTTCTTC. Its protein is CSVEVGQGGYEQFF.

This clonotype was counted at least ten times. This chain joins TRBV11-2 and TRBJ2-2, with TRBD2 matching over 7 bases. The CDR3 consists of 15 residues. The germline gives CDR1 SGHAT, CDR2 FQNNGV. V trimming: 5 bases; J trimming: 7 bases; junction bases outside the gene matches: 10. CDR3 sequence reads: CASSPNGIAGGELFF. As DNA, the CDR3 is TGTGCCAGCAGCCCGAACGGGATAGCGGGCGGGGAGCTGTTTTTT.

This clonotype was picked up many times. The V and J genes are TRBV7-9 and TRBJ2-1; D may match TRBD1 or TRBD2 (6 bases each). CDR3 size: 16 residues. The germline CDR1 and CDR2 sequences are SEHNR and FQNEAQ (reference sequence). The ends were cut back, 2 bases at V and 5 bases at J, with 16 bases in the middle. The CDR3 here is CASSLLGRGRDNEQFF. DNA of the CDR3: TGTGCCAGCAGCTTACTTGGCCGGGGGCGAGACAATGAGCAGTTCTTC.

This clonotype appeared a few times. This rearrangement joins TRBV20-1 to TRBJ1-1; D perhaps matches TRBD1 (5 bases). Germline assignment: CDR1 DFQATT and CDR2 SNEGSKA (reference sequence). This CDR3 has 12 amino acids. V lost 6 bases to trimming and J lost 7 bases, with 15 bases between them. Here the CDR3 DNA reads TGCAGTGCCCCGGGACGAAAGGGTGAAGCTTTCTTT. This translates into CSAPGRKGEAFF.

The chain carries TRBV2 and TRBJ2-1, with 11 bases that match TRBD2. J gave up 4 bases and V 5 bases, and 4 bases lay outside the gene matches. Germline V lookup: CDR1 SNHLY, CDR2 FYNNEI. The CDR3 runs to 15 residues. The CDR3 DNA sequence: TGTGCCAGCAGTCACACTAGCGGGAGTTACAATGAGCAGTTCTTC. Its translation: CASSHTSGSYNEQFF.

The chain links TRBV5-5 to TRBJ2-1; D not resolved. Looked up from germline, CDR1 is SGHKS and CDR2 is YYEKEE (reference sequence). Trimming left V 3 bases short and J 0 bases short, with 16 bases between. The CDR3 consists of 17 residues. CDR3: CASSSSVAPNSYNEQFF. The CDR3 DNA follows: TGTGCCAGCAGCTCCTCTGTTGCTCCAAACTCCTACAATGAGCAGTTCTTC.

This clonotype was seen many times. The chain links TRBV6-2 or TRBV6-3 to TRBJ2-7, with 13 bases matching TRBD2. CDR1 is MNHEY and CDR2 is SVGEGT in the germline V gene. This CDR3 is built from 15 residues. Trimming at V came to 2 bases and at J to 2 bases, leaving 0 bases not matched to a gene. The chain's CDR3 is CASSYGLAGAYEQYF. CDR3 DNA sequence: TGTGCCAGCAGTTACGGACTAGCGGGAGCCTACGAGCAGTACTTC.

V and J are TRBV4-2 and TRBJ1-2, with D possibly TRBD1 on 5 matching bases. Germline CDR1 reads LGHNA; CDR2 reads YNFKEQ. Between the trimmed V and J ends, which lost 1 base and 5 bases, there was a span of 17 bases. This CDR3 is built from 16 residues. The CDR3 reads CASSQVEGTGLYGYTF. In nucleotides, the CDR3 is TGTGCCAGCAGCCAAGTCGAGGGGACCGGCTTATATGGCTACACCTTC.

This clonotype occurred many times. The V and J genes are TRBV20-1 and TRBJ1-5; tentatively, D is TRBD1 (6 bases). The ends were cut back, 2 bases at V and 0 bases at J, with 11 bases in the middle. The germline CDR1 and CDR2 sequences are DFQATT and SNEGSKA (reference sequence). This CDR3 is built from 15 residues. The CDR3 DNA reads as TGCAGTGCTAGACGGGGGGGCGATAGCAATCAGCCCCAGCATTTT. It specifies CSARRGGDSNQPQHF.

The chain combines TRBV20-1 with TRBJ2-5, with D perhaps TRBD2 (6 bases). The CDR3 contains 17 residues. CDR1 and CDR2 (germline): DFQATT, SNEGSKA (reference sequence). Trimming took 0 bases from V and 5 from J, leaving 22 bases between them. CDR3 DNA: TGCAGTGCTAGAGATAGCGGACGAGCGCTGCGGACGGAGACCCAGTACTTC. This codes for CSARDSGRALRTETQYF.

This clonotype was found a few times. The CDR3, as DNA: TGTGCCAGCAGCCCAACAGGCACAGATACGCAGTATTTT. Translated, it gives CASSPTGTDTQYF. This chain connects TRBV5-6 to TRBJ2-3; D gene ambiguous. CDR1 is SGHDT, CDR2 YYEEEE, per germline. CDR3 length equals 13 residues. Deletions cut 4 bases from V and 1 base from J, with 7 bases between.

This clonotype showed up many times. This chain joins TRBV12-5 and TRBJ1-2; D not resolved. Germline V gene lookup returns CDR1 LGHNT and CDR2 FRNRAP. V gave up 1 base and J gave up 3 bases, with 9 bases separating them. The CDR3 length is 14 residues. For the CDR3, the DNA is TGTGCTAGTGGTTTGGCTGAAGAGCACTATGGCTACACCTTC. Its translation is CASGLAEEHYGYTF.

The chain employs TRBV29-1 and TRBJ2-2; D not resolved. Deletions cut 0 bases from V and 4 bases from J, with 6 bases between. This CDR3 is built from 13 residues. CDR1 is SQVTM, CDR2 ANQGSEA, per germline. The CDR3 DNA reads TGCAGCGTTGAAGAGGCAGGCACCGGGGAGCTGTTTTTT. It yields the protein CSVEEAGTGELFF.